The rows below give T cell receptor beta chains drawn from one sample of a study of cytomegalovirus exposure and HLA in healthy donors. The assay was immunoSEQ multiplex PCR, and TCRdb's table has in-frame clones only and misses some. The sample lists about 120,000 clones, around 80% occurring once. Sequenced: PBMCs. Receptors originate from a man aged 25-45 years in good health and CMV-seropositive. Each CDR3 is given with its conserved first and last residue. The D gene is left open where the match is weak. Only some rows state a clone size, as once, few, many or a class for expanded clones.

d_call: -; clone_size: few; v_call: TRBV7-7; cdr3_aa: CASSRGGGYTDTQYF
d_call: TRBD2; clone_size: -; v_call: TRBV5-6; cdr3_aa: CASSTASGSGETQYF
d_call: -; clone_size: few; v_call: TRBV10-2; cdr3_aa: CASGWGVASGANVLTF
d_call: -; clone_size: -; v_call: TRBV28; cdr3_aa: CASSFTGWGTEAFF
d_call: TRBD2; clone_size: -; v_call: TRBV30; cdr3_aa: CAWSGLAGGLFDEQFF
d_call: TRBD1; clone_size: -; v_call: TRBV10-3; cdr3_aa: CAISDTGTGVSPLHF
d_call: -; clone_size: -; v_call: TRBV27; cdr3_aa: CATFGAGTEAFF
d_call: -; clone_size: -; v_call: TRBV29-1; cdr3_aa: CSAGLIPYNEQFF
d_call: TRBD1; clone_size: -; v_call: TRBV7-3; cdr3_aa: CASSLTPGQGAGYGYTF
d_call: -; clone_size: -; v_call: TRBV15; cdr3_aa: CATSRQGSTYEQYF
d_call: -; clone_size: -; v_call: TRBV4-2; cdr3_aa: CASSQDAAPLFGASGEKLFF